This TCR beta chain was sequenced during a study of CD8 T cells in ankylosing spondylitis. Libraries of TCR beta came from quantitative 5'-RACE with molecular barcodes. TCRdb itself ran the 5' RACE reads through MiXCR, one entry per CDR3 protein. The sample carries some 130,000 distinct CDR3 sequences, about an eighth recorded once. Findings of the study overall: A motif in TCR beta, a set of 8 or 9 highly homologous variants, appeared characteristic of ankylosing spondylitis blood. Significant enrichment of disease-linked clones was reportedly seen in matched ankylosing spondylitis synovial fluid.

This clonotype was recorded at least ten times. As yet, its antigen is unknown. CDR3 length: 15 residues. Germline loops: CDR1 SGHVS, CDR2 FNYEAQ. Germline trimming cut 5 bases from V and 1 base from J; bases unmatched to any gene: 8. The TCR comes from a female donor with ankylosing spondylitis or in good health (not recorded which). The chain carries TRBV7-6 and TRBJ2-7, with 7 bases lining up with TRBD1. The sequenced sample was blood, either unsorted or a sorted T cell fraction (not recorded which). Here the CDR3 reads CASSTAGQASYEQYF. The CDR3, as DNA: TGTGCCAGCAGCACCGCCGGACAGGCTTCCTACGAGCAGTACTTC.